One T cell receptor (beta chain) is described in this entry. Its target is unknown. The CDR3 sequence is 19 residues long. The J segment lost 1 base and the V segment lost 0 bases, leaving 13 bases of the junction unmatched. Per germline, CDR1 LGHNA and CDR2 YNFKEQ. This specimen belongs to a study of brain T cells in children with intractable seizures. Sequencing was performed with immunoSEQ multiplex PCR; in TCRdb, only in-frame clones are kept and a portion is missing. The repertoire has roughly 23,000 clones, 94% of them found once; the top ten carry roughly 6.7%. Regarding the study as a whole: Pre- and post-surgery blood differed in depth, so pre-surgery absences may be undersampling. Patients' HCMV serostatus was unknown; virus specificity rests on CDR3 similarity alone.

The sequenced cases were selected for having the highest brain T cell transcript signatures. Pre-surgery treatment included at least one anti-epileptic drug. This clonotype originated in a boy aged 10-17 years with focal cortical dysplasia and intractable seizures. The J gene is TRBJ2-3, the V gene TRBV4-2; 7 bases align to TRBD2. The starting material was peripheral blood, obtained at surgery. The CDR3 loop reads CASSQEGVLGSGRTDTQYF. For the CDR3, the DNA is TGTGCCAGCAGCCAAGAAGGGGTCCTGGGTAGCGGGCGCACAGATACGCAGTATTTT.